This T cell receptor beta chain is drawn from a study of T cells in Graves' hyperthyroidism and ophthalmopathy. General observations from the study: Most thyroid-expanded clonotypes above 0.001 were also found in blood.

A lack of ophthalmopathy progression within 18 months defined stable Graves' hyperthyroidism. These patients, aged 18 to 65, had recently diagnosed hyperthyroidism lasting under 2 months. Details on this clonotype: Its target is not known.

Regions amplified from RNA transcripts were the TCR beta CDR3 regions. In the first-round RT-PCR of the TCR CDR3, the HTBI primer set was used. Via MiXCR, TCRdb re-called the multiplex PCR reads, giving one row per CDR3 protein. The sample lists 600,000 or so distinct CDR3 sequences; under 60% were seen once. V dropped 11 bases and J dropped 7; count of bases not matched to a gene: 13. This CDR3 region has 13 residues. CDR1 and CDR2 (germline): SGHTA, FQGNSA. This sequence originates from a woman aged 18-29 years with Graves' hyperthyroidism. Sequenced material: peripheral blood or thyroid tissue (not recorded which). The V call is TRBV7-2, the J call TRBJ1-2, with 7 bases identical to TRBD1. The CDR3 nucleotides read TGTGCCTGGAGGGGGCCGGACGAAGGTGGCTACACCTTC. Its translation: CAWRGPDEGGYTF.